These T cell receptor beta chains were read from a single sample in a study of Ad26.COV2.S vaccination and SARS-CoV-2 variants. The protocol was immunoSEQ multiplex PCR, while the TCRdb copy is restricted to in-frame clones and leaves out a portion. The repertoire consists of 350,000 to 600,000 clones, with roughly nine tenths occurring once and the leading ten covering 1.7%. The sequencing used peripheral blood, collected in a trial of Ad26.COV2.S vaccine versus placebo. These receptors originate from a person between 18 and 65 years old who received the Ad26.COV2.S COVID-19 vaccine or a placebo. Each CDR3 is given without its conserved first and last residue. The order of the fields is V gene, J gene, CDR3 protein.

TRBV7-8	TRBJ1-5	ASSLEDRGRNQPQH
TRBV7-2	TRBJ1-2	ASSKTGTRADGYT
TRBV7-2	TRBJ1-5	ASSPRGQTNQPQH
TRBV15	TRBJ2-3	ATSREAPGVWDTQY
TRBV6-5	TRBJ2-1	ASSYDNTGFYNEQF
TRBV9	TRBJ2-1	ASSGRPGTSGGIVI
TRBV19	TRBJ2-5	ASSIGTGVFGTQY
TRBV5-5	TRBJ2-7	ASSLGGGVYEQY
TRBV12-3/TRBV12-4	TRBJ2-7	ASSFGRLYEQY
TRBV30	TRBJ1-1	AWRGNRVRGTEAF
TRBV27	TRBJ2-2	ASRPGRAGTGELF
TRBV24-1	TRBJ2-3	ATSDSLDRQSTDTQY
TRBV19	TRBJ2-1	ASSPGAGKSYNEQF
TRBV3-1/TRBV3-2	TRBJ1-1	ASSQGGIGTEAF
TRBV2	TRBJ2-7	ASRAETYEQY
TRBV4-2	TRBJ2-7	ASSQVGKTTGTSISYEQY
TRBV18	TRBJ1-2	ASSPPAQGTNNYGYT
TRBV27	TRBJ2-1	ASSLSPPGELRNEQF
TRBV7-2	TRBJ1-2	ASSLVPGANYGYT
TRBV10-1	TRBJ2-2	ASSTVVGGELF
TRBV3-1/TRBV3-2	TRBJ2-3	ASSQDFGSGRTGTDTQY
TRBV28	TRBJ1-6	ASTGQRNSPLH
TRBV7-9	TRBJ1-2	ASSWDRDYGYT
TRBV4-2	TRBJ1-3	ASSQDLIGTGLIGNTIY
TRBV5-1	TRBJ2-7	ASSLAGLNYEQY
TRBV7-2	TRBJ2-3	ASSKPWDTQY
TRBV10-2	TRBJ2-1	ASSADSRGDEQF
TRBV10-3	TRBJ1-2	AISTGDYGYT
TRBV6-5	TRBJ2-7	ASTNGGGEYEQY
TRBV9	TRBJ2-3	ASSARTSGTDTQY